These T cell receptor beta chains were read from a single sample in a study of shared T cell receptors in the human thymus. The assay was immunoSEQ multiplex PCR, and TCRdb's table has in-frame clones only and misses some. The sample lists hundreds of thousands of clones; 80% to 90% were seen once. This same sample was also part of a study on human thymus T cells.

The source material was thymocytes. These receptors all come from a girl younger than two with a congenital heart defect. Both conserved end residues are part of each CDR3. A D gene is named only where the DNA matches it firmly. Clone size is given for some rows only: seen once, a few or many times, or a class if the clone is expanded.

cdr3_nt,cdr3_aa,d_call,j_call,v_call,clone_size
TGTGCCAGCAGACCAGGACAGGGGGCCGATGGCTACACCTTC,CASRPGQGADGYTF,TRBD1,TRBJ1-2,TRBV5-4,.
TGTGCCAGCAGTGACCGACAGGGAGAGGATGGTTGGTTCTTC,CASSDRQGEDGWFF,TRBD1,TRBJ2-1,TRBV25-1,.
TGTGCTAGTGGTGAACAGGGTTCGACTGAAGCTTTCTTT,CASGEQGSTEAFF,.,TRBJ1-1,TRBV12-5,.
TGTGCCAGCAGTGACTTAGTCCACGAGCAGTACTTC,CASSDLVHEQYF,.,TRBJ2-7,TRBV6-4,.
TGCGCCAGCAGCGCGTCACCAGACCATCGGGGGGAGAACACTGAAGCTTTCTTT,CASSASPDHRGENTEAFF,.,TRBJ1-1,TRBV4-3,.
TGTGCCAGCAGCTTAGTAACCGGGACATACGAGCAGTACTTC,CASSLVTGTYEQYF,.,TRBJ2-7,TRBV11-2,.
TGCGCCAGCAGTCTGAAGGTCGGGGACAGCAGCTATGGCTACACCTTC,CASSLKVGDSSYGYTF,TRBD1,TRBJ1-2,TRBV10-2,.
TGCAGTGCTAGTTTCAATGGCTACACCTTC,CSASFNGYTF,.,TRBJ1-2,TRBV20-1,few
TGTGCCAGCAGCGCACGGAGGTTCCTTAACTATGGCTACACCTTC,CASSARRFLNYGYTF,.,TRBJ1-2,TRBV11-2,.
TGTGCCAGCAGTTTCCCCACCTACGAGCAGTACTTC,CASSFPTYEQYF,.,TRBJ2-7,TRBV28,.
TGTGCCAGCAGTGAAAGCGGGGACATCCCTAACTATGGCTACACCTTC,CASSESGDIPNYGYTF,.,TRBJ1-2,TRBV2,.
TGTGCCAGTAGTCAACGGGTAGGGGATGAAAAACTGTTTTTT,CASSQRVGDEKLFF,.,TRBJ1-4,TRBV19,.
TGTGCCAGCAGACTCGGAGGCCTTGAAGCTTTCTTT,CASRLGGLEAFF,.,TRBJ1-1,TRBV11-3,.
TGTGCCACCAGCGTGGGCAGAGCTAACTATGGCTACACCTTC,CATSVGRANYGYTF,.,TRBJ1-2,TRBV15,.
TGTGCCAGCAGCTTACTTTTCGATCCCAAAAACAGGGTGTATGGCTACACCTTC,CASSLLFDPKNRVYGYTF,.,TRBJ1-2,TRBV7-3,.
TGTGCCACCCAGGGGACTAGCGGGGTGGTCGAGCAGTACTTC,CATQGTSGVVEQYF,TRBD2,TRBJ2-7,TRBV10-3,.
TGTGCCAGCAGTGAACGGCGGGGCACCGGGGAGCTGTTTTTT,CASSERRGTGELFF,.,TRBJ2-2,TRBV6-1,.
TGCGCCAGCAGTTCATTAGTCCCCCCGGGGGGGAAGACCCAGTACTTC,CASSSLVPPGGKTQYF,TRBD2,TRBJ2-5,TRBV5-1,.
TGTGCCAGCAGCTTAGACGTTGGGACACCCTCAAATACTGGAAACACCATATATTTT,CASSLDVGTPSNTGNTIYF,.,TRBJ1-3,TRBV7-6,.
TGTGCCAGCAGCTATGGCCCTCCGGGGGAGCCTTACGAGCAGTACTTC,CASSYGPPGEPYEQYF,.,TRBJ2-7,TRBV7-9,once
TGTGCCAGCAGCTTAGTCTTGTCAGGGGGCCCCTACGAGCAGTACTTC,CASSLVLSGGPYEQYF,TRBD1,TRBJ2-7,TRBV11-2,.
TGTGCCAGTAGTATCGCCAGGGTCCGGGATTCACCCCTCCACTTT,CASSIARVRDSPLHF,.,TRBJ1-6,TRBV19,.
TGCGCCAGCAGCCCCGAGCGGGGACGGACGGGCTACGAGCAGTACTTC,CASSPERGRTGYEQYF,TRBD2,TRBJ2-7,TRBV4-1,.
TGTGCCAGCAGCTCGCAGAGCCTGGGACAGGGGCCCTACGAGCAGTACTTC,CASSSQSLGQGPYEQYF,TRBD1,TRBJ2-7,TRBV7-6,.
TGCGCCAGCAGCTTGGAAACAGGGATTCAGAACAAACTGTTTTTT,CASSLETGIQNKLFF,.,TRBJ1-4,TRBV5-1,.
TGTGCCAGCAGCCCGAAGGGCGCGCGGGGGGAAAAACTGTTTTTT,CASSPKGARGEKLFF,.,TRBJ1-4,TRBV25-1,.
TGTGCCACCAGCAGAGAGAGTCCTCCTCGGGATGGCTACACCTTC,CATSRESPPRDGYTF,.,TRBJ1-2,TRBV15,.
TGCAGCGTCCGACAGGGGGGCGGCTATGGCTACACCTTC,CSVRQGGGYGYTF,TRBD1,TRBJ1-2,TRBV29-1,.